The 9 T cell receptor beta chains reported below all come from one sample, sequenced in a study of cytomegalovirus exposure and HLA in healthy donors. PCR primers comprised 60 Vbeta and 13 Jbeta primers. Some clones are missing from TCRdb's copy, which holds only in-frame ones; the method was immunoSEQ multiplex PCR. The top ten hold roughly 1.4% of the sample, which has approximately 180,000 clones, 77% seen once. The sample was PBMCs. Source of these receptors: a woman in her thirties in good health and CMV-seropositive.

A few counts support this clone. Here the CDR3 reads CASSQDTGEAGEQYF. The CDR3 DNA is TGCGCCAGCAGCCAAGATACAGGGGAAGCGGGCGAGCAGTACTTC. The chain is built from TRBV4-3 and TRBJ2-7; tentative D call: TRBD1 (7 bases). Germline V CDR1 and CDR2: LGHNA, YSLEER. The length of the CDR3 is 15 residues. Trimming stripped 0 bases from V and 6 bases from J, with 15 bases between.

The gene calls are TRBV15 and TRBJ2-5, with unresolved D. The germline gives CDR1 LNHNV, CDR2 YYDKDF (reference sequence). CDR3 length: 13 residues. Trimming took 1 base from V and 5 from J, leaving 8 bases between them. The CDR3 DNA reads as TGTGCCACCAGCAGAGGGAGTCTGGAGACCCAGTACTTC. Residues: CATSRGSLETQYF.

This rearrangement joins TRBV28 to TRBJ2-7; TRBD1 matches at 7 bases. This CDR3 contains 15 residues. V shed 5 bases, J shed 6 bases, and the junction held 13 bases outside the gene matches. Germline V gene lookup returns CDR1 MDHEN and CDR2 SYDVKM. CDR3 bases: TGTGCCAGCAGTGGAGGACAGGCAACTGCCTCCGAGCAGTACTTC. It yields the protein CASSGGQATASEQYF.

The chain is built from TRBV18 and TRBJ2-7, with TRBD1 matching over 11 bases. CDR3 size: 16 residues. Germline V gene data show CDR1 as KGHSH and CDR2 as LQKENI. Trimming cost V 6 bases and J 5 bases; bases outside gene matches: 12. For the CDR3, the DNA is TGTGCCAGCTCGCGAGAGGGACAGGGGGTGAGAAACGAGCAGTACTTC. Protein: CASSREGQGVRNEQYF.

The chain is built from TRBV10-3 and TRBJ2-7, with 14 nucleotides matching TRBD2. J lost 5 bases, V lost 3 bases, and 9 bases had no gene match. Germline V lookup: CDR1 ENHRY, CDR2 SYGVKD. The CDR3 is 17 amino acids. The CDR3 region is CAISESGTSGSFHEQYF. The CDR3 DNA reads TGTGCCATCAGTGAATCCGGGACTAGCGGGAGTTTTCACGAGCAGTACTTC.

This clone was picked up one time. V is TRBV27 and J is TRBJ2-3, with D possibly matching TRBD2 (6 bases). V was shortened by 3 bases and J by 2 bases, with 9 bases between the two germline ends. Germline V CDR1 and CDR2: MNHEY, SMNVEV (reference sequence). CDR3 size: 14 residues. CDR3 protein: CASSFLAATDTQYF. In nucleotides, the CDR3 is TGTGCCAGCAGTTTTTTAGCGGCCACAGATACGCAGTATTTT.

The chain has TRBV28 and TRBJ2-7, with TRBD2 identical over 8 bases. Trimming removed 5 bases from V and 1 base from J; junction bases left unmatched: 7. The CDR3 contains 15 residues. Germline-derived CDR1 and CDR2 are MDHEN and SYDVKM. The CDR3 DNA is TGTGCCAGCAGTGGCGGGACTAGTAGTTCCTACGAGCAGTACTTC. Translation: CASSGGTSSSYEQYF.

V is TRBV10-3 and J is TRBJ2-7; TRBD2 might be the D (7 bases). From germline, CDR1 is ENHRY and CDR2 SYGVKD. V lost 9 bases to trimming and J lost 6 bases, with 21 bases between them. The CDR3 is 14 residues long. In nucleotides, the CDR3 is TGTGCCATTAACTTGGGAGGGGGGAACCCCGAGCAGTACTTC. Protein sequence: CAINLGGGNPEQYF.

V usage is TRBV7-9 and J usage is TRBJ2-7, with 10 bases that match TRBD2. V lost 5 bases and J lost 3; bases outside the gene matches: 4. The germline V gene has CDR1 SEHNR and CDR2 FQNEAQ (reference sequence). The CDR3 has 14 amino acids. This CDR3 reads CASSPWTSGYEQYF. DNA for the CDR3: TGTGCCAGCAGCCCCTGGACTAGCGGCTACGAGCAGTACTTC.